This T cell receptor (beta chain) originates from a study of shared clonotypes between healthy human individuals. The study ran the assay at deep level. This table comes from immunoSEQ multiplex PCR, and its TCRdb copy is limited to in-frame clones, with some not included. The table includes a few million clones, approximately 90% detected once. The germline gives CDR1 SEHNR, CDR2 FQNEAQ (reference sequence). CDR3 length: 13 residues. V dropped 3 bases and J dropped 3; count of bases not matched to a gene: 2. Adult donors, all healthy and HIV-negative, had no recent acute infections or vaccinations. This chain joins TRBV7-9 and TRBJ2-7; TRBD2 agrees at 7 bases. This sequence originates from a man aged 18 to 35 in good health. Sequencing used naive CD4+ T cells sorted from blood. Subset reported: CD45RA+ positively selected. DNA for the CDR3: TGTGCCAGCAGCTTTTCTAGCGGCTACGAGCAGTACTTC. Amino acids: CASSFSSGYEQYF.